This TCR beta chain was sequenced during a study of cytomegalovirus exposure and HLA in healthy donors. The protocol was immunoSEQ multiplex PCR, while the TCRdb copy is restricted to in-frame clones and leaves out a portion. Found here are more than 150,000 clones, more than 70% of them singletons; the top ten hold approximately 3%. Germline values: CDR1 MNHNY, CDR2 SVGAGI (reference sequence). Losses at the gene ends were 5 bases for V and 0 bases for J; bases not matched to a gene: 4. CDR3 length: 15 residues. This clone was detected only a few times. Its antigen remains unknown. Overall study results and limits: The tendency of first-cohort TCR clusters to co-occur in the 120 or so validation repertoires emerged from a later analysis. Reported performance of the classifier showed diagnosis of cytomegalovirus status with high specificity and sensitivity. It was about 180 TCR beta chains that were listed as cytomegalovirus-associated. CMV antigen specificity of a few CMV-associated chains was confirmed in vitro.

The sequence was collected from a man aged 18 to 30 in good health and CMV-seronegative. The J gene is TRBJ2-5, the V gene TRBV6-6; 9 bases line up with TRBD1. Sequenced sample: PBMCs. The CDR3 is CASSPWTGDQETQYF. The CDR3, as DNA: TGTGCCAGCAGTCCCTGGACAGGGGACCAAGAGACCCAGTACTTC.